This record concerns one T cell receptor (beta chain) sequence. The antigen is not known. MiXCR, run by TCRdb on the reads, gives a single entry per CDR3 protein. The data hold about 250,000 distinct CDR3 sequences, with approximately 13% observed a single time. V lost 0 bases to trimming and J lost 6 bases, with 10 bases between them. The CDR3 length is 13 residues. Germline CDR1 reads SGHRS; CDR2 reads YFSETQ. This specimen comes from a study of T cell repertoires in cytomegalovirus infection. Study results and limitations: Dominating the ex vivo response were HLA-C-restricted CMV-specific TCR beta clonotypes. Of the TCR beta families, the public ones yielded a cumulative frequency that identified carriers of CMV plus the relevant HLA.

This chain links TRBV5-1 with TRBJ2-7; D might be TRBD1 or TRBD2, each matching 6 bases. This sequence was found in a human donor in good health (CMV status not recorded). Some clones in this sample may be carry-over from other donors' samples. Sequencing was performed on PBMCs. CDR3 coding DNA: TGCGCCAGCAGCTTGGACGGGGGCGGCGAGCAGTACTTC. Protein product: CASSLDGGGEQYF.